This TCR beta chain originates from a study of blood T cell repertoires in COVID-19. In the authors' methods: Amplification from reference gene primers served as the basis for estimated nucleated cell counts. Data came from immunoSEQ multiplex PCR; TCRdb stores just in-frame clones and leaves some out. V, J and clone size are those of that table, while D and trimming were read from the DNA. Among about 67,000 clones, 87% were seen once, and the ten largest hold 15% to 20%. Losses at the gene ends were 6 bases for V and 8 bases for J; bases not matched to a gene: 8. CDR3 size: 14 residues. CDR1 and CDR2 from the germline V gene are SNHLY and FYNNEI.

V gene TRBV2 combines with J gene TRBJ1-4, with 8 bases lining up with TRBD1. This receptor was identified in a woman at least 80 years old with acute or convalescent COVID-19. The sample comprised peripheral blood. CDR3 sequence (DNA): TGTGCCAGCAGCACCCGACAGGGGCGAGAAAAACTGTTTTTT. This translates into CASSTRQGREKLFF. Full variable domain (remainder filled in from reference TRBV2 and TRBJ1-4): EPEVTQTPSHQVTQMGQEVILRCVPISNHLYFYWYRQILGQKVEFLVSFYNNEISEKSEIFDDQFSVERPDGSNFTLKIRSTKLEDSAMYFCASSTRQGREKLFFGSGTQLSVL.